Listed here are 17 T cell receptor beta chains from one sample, sequenced in a study of blood T cell repertoires in COVID-19. Sequenced by immunoSEQ multiplex PCR; TCRdb stores in-frame clones only, minus some. The repertoire has 85,000 to 110,000 clones, more than 70% of them found once; the top ten carry about 3.5%. The material sequenced was peripheral blood. Receptor source: a woman in her sixties or seventies with acute or convalescent COVID-19.

This clone was found a few times. The chain recombines TRBV4-1 with TRBJ1-1, with 10 bases fitting TRBD1. This CDR3 has 15 amino acids. Germline V CDR1 and CDR2: MGHRA, YSYEKL. The V and J ends lost 0 bases and 11 bases, in that order; junction bases with no gene match: 9. CDR3 DNA sequence: TGCGCCAGCAGCCAAGACCCGGGACAGGGGTCGAGGGCTTTCTTT. The encoded protein is CASSQDPGQGSRAFF.

The CDR3 region is CASTDRSRDYGYTF. Written as DNA, the CDR3 is TGTGCCAGTACCGACCGGTCCAGGGACTATGGCTACACCTTC. This chain joins TRBV19 and TRBJ1-2, with D perhaps matching TRBD1 (5 bases). This CDR3 is 14 amino acids long. Germline CDR1 is LNHDA and CDR2 is SQIVND (reference sequence). V was shortened by 7 bases and J by 3 bases, with 15 bases between the two germline ends.

The rearrangement uses TRBV11-2 and TRBJ1-2; the D is unclear. The CDR3 extends over 12 amino acids. Germline-derived CDR1 and CDR2 are SGHAT and FQNNGV. V shed 5 bases and J shed 7 bases, with 11 bases lying between them. The CDR3 bases are TGTGCCAGCAGCGATCGGGGTACTGGCTACACCTTC. It encodes CASSDRGTGYTF. Complete variable domain (other parts from reference TRBV11-2 and TRBJ1-2): EAGVAQSPRYKIIEKRQSVAFWCNPISGHATLYWYQQILGQGPKLLIQFQNNGVVDDSQLPKDRFSAERLKGVDSTLKIQPAKLEDSAVYLCASSDRGTGYTFGSGTRLTVV.

The V gene is TRBV28, the J gene TRBJ1-2, with a weak D call TRBD1 (5 bases). The germline CDR1 and CDR2 sequences are MDHEN and SYDVKM. The CDR3 has 15 residues. With 3 bases removed from V and 4 bases from J, the gap between germline ends came to 15 bases. CDR3 loop: CASSLSRATSYGYTF. Here the CDR3 DNA reads TGTGCCAGCAGTTTGTCCAGGGCTACCTCCTATGGCTACACCTTC.

This chain joins TRBV18 and TRBJ1-1, with D hard to call. In germline, CDR1 is KGHSH, CDR2 LQKENI. Trimming pared 0 bases from V and 5 bases from J, leaving 7 bases between. CDR3 length: 13 residues. The CDR3 protein is CASSPPTVTEAFF. For the CDR3, the DNA is TGTGCCAGCTCACCACCCACGGTTACTGAAGCTTTCTTT.

This rearrangement joins TRBV9 to TRBJ2-1; 8 nucleotides match TRBD2. The CDR3 is 16 amino acids. The trim removed 3 bases at V and 7 bases at J, leaving 12 bases unmatched. Germline loops: CDR1 SGDLS, CDR2 YYNGEE. The chain's CDR3 is CASSADPTQRGNEQFF. The CDR3 DNA is TGTGCCAGCAGCGCAGACCCCACTCAGCGGGGGAATGAGCAGTTCTTC.

The V gene is TRBV7-8, the J gene TRBJ1-2; D may be TRBD1 (5 bases). CDR1 is SGHVS and CDR2 is FQNEAQ in the germline V gene. The CDR3 has 16 amino acids. Trimming took off 5 bases at V and 2 bases at J, with 18 bases between the two ends. In DNA, the CDR3 is TGTGCCAGCAGCGCGGGACTTTGGGGGGGGAACTATGGCTACACCTTC. Protein sequence: CASSAGLWGGNYGYTF.

V usage is TRBV5-1 and J usage is TRBJ2-5; 9 nucleotides align to TRBD2. Unmatched junction bases numbered 10, after V lost 2 bases and J lost 2 bases. CDR1 is SGHRS, CDR2 YFSETQ, per germline. This CDR3 has 17 residues. The CDR3 reads CASSFAGGSGGQETQYF. DNA for the CDR3: TGCGCCAGCAGCTTTGCGGGCGGGAGCGGGGGGCAAGAGACCCAGTACTTC.

This clone turned up a few times. The rearrangement joins TRBV5-4 to TRBJ2-5; 12 positions match TRBD2. Germline V CDR1 and CDR2: SGHNT, YYREEE (reference sequence). The J segment lost 4 bases and the V segment lost 5 bases, leaving 6 bases of the junction unmatched. The CDR3 covers 15 residues. CDR3 amino acids: CASRLLAGGSETQYF. In DNA form, the CDR3 reads TGTGCCAGCAGACTACTAGCGGGAGGTTCAGAGACCCAGTACTTC.

This clone was detected once. CDR3 nucleotides: TGCGCCAGCAGCCCATTACTAGCGGGAAGACACAATGAGCAGTTCTTC. Its protein product is CASSPLLAGRHNEQFF. The V call is TRBV5-1, the J call TRBJ2-1; 10 bases line up with TRBD2. The CDR3 is 16 amino acids. V was pared by 4 bases and J by 5 bases, with 9 bases of the junction left unmatched. Per germline, CDR1 SGHRS and CDR2 YFSETQ.

The chain combines TRBV30 with TRBJ1-2; a weak D match, TRBD1 (5 bases). From germline, CDR1 is GTSNPN and CDR2 SVGIG (reference sequence). The CDR3 sequence is 12 residues long. V dropped 4 bases and J dropped 0 bases, with 6 bases sitting between them. As DNA, the CDR3 is TGTGCCTGGATGACAGCTAACTATGGCTACACCTTC. Protein sequence: CAWMTANYGYTF.

The rearrangement links TRBV28 to TRBJ1-5, with D perhaps TRBD1 (5 bases). This CDR3 region has 16 residues. Trimming cost V 7 bases and J 1 base, with 17 bases left between them. Germline-derived CDR1 and CDR2 are MDHEN and SYDVKM. In nucleotides, the CDR3 is TGTGCCAGCACCACTGGGGGGGGAAGGAGCAATCAGCCCCAGCATTTT. Encoded protein: CASTTGGGRSNQPQHF.

The rearrangement joins TRBV7-9 to TRBJ1-5; perhaps TRBD1 as D (5 bases). Germline lookup yields CDR1 SEHNR and CDR2 FQNEAQ (reference sequence). V shed 4 bases and J shed 9 bases, with 10 bases lying between them. The length of the CDR3 is 12 residues. DNA of the CDR3: TGTGCCAGCAGCTCACCAGGGTTGCCCCAGCATTTT. Its translation: CASSSPGLPQHF.

The rearrangement uses TRBV4-2 and TRBJ2-3; TRBD2 matches at 11 bases. This CDR3 is 18 amino acids long. Germline CDR1 and CDR2: LGHNA and YNFKEQ. The V segment lost 5 bases and the J segment 6 bases; nucleotides outside the gene matches: 16. CDR3 DNA: TGTGCCAGCAGCTTAATGGGGACTAGCGGTCCTGGGATGGATACGCAGTATTTT. This gives the protein CASSLMGTSGPGMDTQYF.

This clone was counted a few times. The V and J genes are TRBV6-6 and TRBJ2-7, with 8 nucleotides matching TRBD2. Germline CDR1 and CDR2: MNHNY and SVGAGI (reference sequence). V lost 6 bases, J lost 2 bases, and 3 bases stayed unmatched. CDR3 size: 13 residues. The CDR3 sequence is CASRREVPYEQYV. In DNA, the CDR3 is TGTGCCAGCAGGCGGGAGGTCCCCTACGAGCAGTACGTC.

The chain has TRBV6-5 and TRBJ2-1; 10 bases are a match to TRBD2. Unmatched junction bases numbered 3, after V lost 7 bases and J lost 0 bases. Germline loops: CDR1 MNHEY, CDR2 SVGAGI. This CDR3 is 15 amino acids long. The CDR3 here is CASNLAGGSYNEQFF. Here the CDR3 DNA reads TGTGCCAGCAACTTAGCGGGAGGCTCCTACAATGAGCAGTTCTTC.

This clone occurred a few times. The J gene is TRBJ1-6, the V gene TRBV9; D unresolved. Germline-derived CDR1 and CDR2 are SGDLS and YYNGEE. The CDR3 totals 14 residues. Trimming cost V 3 bases and J 13 bases, with 17 bases left between them. The CDR3 sequence is CASSEAERARPLHF. CDR3 sequence (DNA): TGTGCCAGCAGCGAGGCGGAGAGGGCCCGGCCCCTCCACTTT.